These 20 T cell receptor beta chains were all obtained from the same sample, sequenced in a study of T cell changes during pregnancy in multiple sclerosis. Assay used: immunoSEQ multiplex PCR; TCRdb lists only in-frame clones, some missing. The sample contains about 84,000 clones, 94% of which appear only once. The sequencing used peripheral blood, collected in the third trimester of pregnancy. These receptors all come from a female donor with multiple sclerosis, enrolled in a pregnancy study.

The genes are TRBV5-1 and TRBJ2-1; 8 positions agree with TRBD1. The ends lost 1 base at V and 0 bases at J; junction bases unmatched: 9. This CDR3 comprises 18 residues. Germline CDR1 reads SGHRS; CDR2 reads YFSETQ. The CDR3 loop reads CASSLQGATGSSYNEQFF. For the CDR3, the DNA is TGCGCCAGCAGCTTGCAGGGGGCCACTGGGAGCTCCTACAATGAGCAGTTCTTC. The whole variable domain, remainder taken from reference TRBV5-1 and TRBJ2-1, is KAGVTQTPRYLIKTRGQQVTLSCSPISGHRSVSWYQQTPGQGLQFLFEYFSETQRNKGNFPGRFSGRQFSNSRSEMNVSTLELGDSALYLCASSLQGATGSSYNEQFFGPGTRLTVL.

As for this clone: One junction end does not reproduce the germline sequence, and a read error may be involved. This chain uses TRBV5-4 with TRBJ2-1; the match to TRBD1 covers 7 bases. CDR1 SGHNT and CDR2 YYREEE come from the germline V gene (reference sequence). This CDR3 spans 11 amino acids. The CDR3 region is CASSSDRVSLF. The DNA of the CDR3 is TGTGCCAGCAGCTCAGACAGGGTGTCGCTCTTC.

This chain joins TRBV18 and TRBJ2-5, with no clear D. Germline-derived CDR1 and CDR2 are KGHSH and LQKENI. The CDR3 has 13 amino acids. Trimming removed 8 bases from V and 5 bases from J, with 15 bases in between. This CDR3 reads CASRRILAETQYF. CDR3 bases: TGTGCCAGCCGTCGGATCTTAGCCGAGACCCAGTACTTC.

The gene calls are TRBV2 and TRBJ1-6, with D possibly being TRBD1 (6 bases). The V and J ends lost 7 bases and 1 base respectively, with 11 bases between them. Per the germline V gene, CDR1 is SNHLY and CDR2 is FYNNEI. This CDR3 region has 15 residues. The CDR3 coding sequence is TGTGCCAGCAATTTAGACAGGTCCTATAATTCACCCCTCCACTTT. It translates to CASNLDRSYNSPLHF.

The chain links TRBV11-2 to TRBJ1-6; D gene uncertain. From germline, CDR1 is SGHAT and CDR2 FQNNGV. V lost 2 bases, J lost 4 bases, and 6 bases lay in between. The CDR3 covers 14 residues. DNA of the CDR3: TGTGCCAGCAGCTTAACAGAATATAATTCACCCCTCCACTTT. It yields the protein CASSLTEYNSPLHF.

This chain connects TRBV4-1 to TRBJ1-4; 7 bases fit TRBD1. Germline V gene sequence: CDR1 MGHRA, CDR2 YSYEKL. V trimming: 4 bases; J trimming: 4 bases; junction bases outside the gene matches: 6. This CDR3 has 15 residues. CDR3 bases: TGCGCCAGCAGCCTTCTAGGGGGCAGTAATGAAAAACTGTTTTTT. Translated: CASSLLGGSNEKLFF.

The chain carries TRBV7-6 and TRBJ1-4, with 9 bases aligning to TRBD1. Trimming at V came to 5 bases and at J to 6 bases, leaving 10 bases not matched to a gene. Germline V gene data show CDR1 as SGHVS and CDR2 as FNYEAQ. The CDR3 runs 16 residues. In nucleotides, the CDR3 is TGTGCCAGCAGCCCAGCGGTACAGGGGGCGCATGAAAAACTGTTTTTT. It yields the protein CASSPAVQGAHEKLFF.

This chain uses TRBV6-1 with TRBJ1-5; 7 nucleotides align to TRBD1. Germline lookup yields CDR1 MNHNS and CDR2 SASEGT. The CDR3 has 13 amino acids. V lost 7 bases and J lost 7; bases outside the gene matches: 7. The CDR3: CASNAGGEQPQHF. As DNA, the CDR3 is TGTGCCAGCAACGCAGGGGGAGAACAGCCCCAGCATTTT.

The chain joins TRBV25-1 to TRBJ2-3; no firm D call. This CDR3 contains 14 residues. Germline V gives CDR1 MGHDK, CDR2 SYGVNS. Trimming took 1 base from V and 6 from J, leaving 11 bases between them. The CDR3 here is CASSELGTPDTQYF. In DNA, the CDR3 is TGTGCCAGCAGTGAATTGGGCACCCCGGATACGCAGTATTTT.

The genes are TRBV5-1 and TRBJ2-2; maybe TRBD1 (6 bases). CDR1 is SGHRS, CDR2 YFSETQ, per germline. Trimming removed 6 bases from V and 0 bases from J, with 12 bases in between. The CDR3 sequence is 15 residues long. The CDR3 is CASKGTPANTGELFF. CDR3 coding DNA: TGCGCCAGCAAGGGGACACCTGCGAACACCGGGGAGCTGTTTTTT.

V is TRBV19 and J is TRBJ2-1; maybe TRBD2 (6 bases). With 7 bases removed from V and 4 bases from J, the gap between germline ends came to 14 bases. Looked up from germline, CDR1 is LNHDA and CDR2 is SQIVND (reference sequence). CDR3 length: 14 amino acids. The CDR3 reads CASNARGLYNEQFF. The CDR3 DNA reads TGTGCCAGTAACGCGCGGGGACTGTACAATGAGCAGTTCTTC. Full variable domain (missing parts from reference TRBV19 and TRBJ2-1): DGGITQSPKYLFRKEGQNVTLSCEQNLNHDAMYWYRQDPGQGLRLIYYSQIVNDFQKGDIAEGYSVSREKKESFPLTVTSAQKNPTAFYLCASNARGLYNEQFFGPGTRLTVL.

The CDR3 nucleotides read TGTGCCAGCAGCTTAGTTTGGGACAGGACCTACGAGCAGTACTTC. Protein: CASSLVWDRTYEQYF. The chain employs TRBV7-6 and TRBJ2-7; 8 bases line up with TRBD1. The CDR3 length is 15 residues. CDR1 and CDR2 from the germline V gene are SGHVS and FNYEAQ. V dropped 1 base and J dropped 2; count of bases not matched to a gene: 4. Filled out from reference TRBV7-6 and TRBJ2-7, the complete variable domain reads GAGVSQSPRYKVTKRGQDVALRCDPISGHVSLYWYRQALGQGPEFLTYFNYEAQQDKSGLPNDRFSAERPEGSISTLTIQRTEQRDSAMYRCASSLVWDRTYEQYFGPGTRLTVT.

The CDR3 region is CASSESIEVETQYF. CDR3 sequence (DNA): TGCGCCAGCAGTGAGTCCATCGAGGTGGAGACCCAGTACTTC. The chain couples TRBV10-1 to TRBJ2-5; D remains ambiguous. The CDR3 covers 14 residues. The germline gives CDR1 WNHNN, CDR2 SYGVQD (reference sequence). V gave up 0 bases and J gave up 5 bases, with 10 bases separating them.

This chain links TRBV6-1 with TRBJ2-1; tentatively, D is TRBD1 (6 bases). Germline lookup yields CDR1 MNHNS and CDR2 SASEGT. This CDR3 is built from 16 residues. V was pared by 2 bases and J by 5 bases, with 16 bases between. The CDR3: CASSELQGLGNNEQFF. CDR3 coding DNA: TGTGCCAGCAGTGAACTGCAGGGGTTGGGGAACAATGAGCAGTTCTTC.

The chain carries TRBV9 and TRBJ1-2; TRBD1 matches at 8 bases. The V and J ends lost 3 bases and 8 bases, in that order; junction bases with no gene match: 3. The CDR3 extends over 12 amino acids. Germline V CDR1 and CDR2: SGDLS, YYNGEE. The CDR3 protein is CASSGTGKGYTF. CDR3 DNA: TGTGCCAGCAGCGGGACAGGGAAAGGCTACACCTTC.

This clone has only one observation. This chain links TRBV27 with TRBJ2-1; 10 bases line up with TRBD2. The CDR3 is 15 amino acids. From germline, CDR1 is MNHEY and CDR2 SMNVEV (reference sequence). Losses at the gene ends were 5 bases for V and 4 bases for J; bases not matched to a gene: 5. CDR3 coding DNA: TGTGCCAGCAGTCTCATAGCGGGGGGATACAATGAGCAGTTCTTC. Its protein product is CASSLIAGGYNEQFF.

The genes are TRBV7-9 and TRBJ2-7; tentative D call: TRBD2 (5 bases). Per the germline V gene, CDR1 is SEHNR and CDR2 is FQNEAQ (reference sequence). V lost 6 bases and J lost 7, with 19 bases in between. The CDR3 contains 14 residues. CDR3 nucleotides: TGTGCCAGCAGGCATCGGGGTGACTCTCCAGAGCAGTACTTC. Amino acids: CASRHRGDSPEQYF.

The chain uses TRBV9 and TRBJ2-3; a weak D match, TRBD2 (6 bases). The CDR3 has 16 residues. The V and J ends lost 0 bases and 0 bases respectively, with 11 bases between them. In germline, CDR1 is SGDLS, CDR2 YYNGEE. The CDR3 DNA reads TGTGCCAGCAGCGTAGATCCCGGGGGTAGCACAGATACGCAGTATTTT. Translating gives CASSVDPGGSTDTQYF.

This clone was seen once. The chain combines TRBV18 with TRBJ2-5; 8 positions match TRBD2. This CDR3 has 13 residues. CDR1 and CDR2 from the germline V gene are KGHSH and LQKENI. Trimming took 3 bases from V and 4 from J; bases not matched to a gene: 1. Written as DNA, the CDR3 is TGTGCCAGCTCACCCACTAGCGGAGAGACCCAGTACTTC. It yields the protein CASSPTSGETQYF.

The rearrangement uses TRBV11-3 and TRBJ2-2, with TRBD2 identical over 9 bases. The CDR3 totals 17 residues. The V and J ends lost 1 base and 4 bases, in that order; junction bases with no gene match: 7. The germline CDR1 and CDR2 sequences are SGHNT and YENEEA. This CDR3 is CASSLGGGDPGTGELFF. The CDR3 bases are TGTGCCAGCAGCTTAGGCGGGGGGGACCCGGGCACCGGGGAGCTGTTTTTT.